This record concerns one TCR beta chain sequence. The sample's time point: 2015-2016 season, pre-vaccination. Measured with immunoSEQ multiplex PCR; TCRdb has only the in-frame clones, and not every one. The sample consists of over 10,000 clones, 80% of them appearing once. This specimen comes from a study of follicular helper T cells after annual influenza vaccination. The TCR comes from an adult who received the influenza vaccine. The sample here was CXCR5+ CD38- circulating T follicular helper cells from blood, taken on the day of influenza vaccination. Sample subset: circulating Tfh, non-naive CD4+CXCR5+PD-1+ (ICOS+CD38+ or ICOS-CD38-).

The CDR3 region is CASSRTDHNSPLHF. In DNA form, the CDR3 reads TGTGCCAGCTCACGGACAGACCATAATTCACCCCTCCACTTT. This chain connects TRBV18 to TRBJ1-6; a possible D gene is TRBD1 (6 bases). Per the germline V gene, CDR1 is KGHSH and CDR2 is LQKENI. Trimming pared 4 bases from V and 5 bases from J, leaving 9 bases between. This CDR3 is 14 amino acids long.